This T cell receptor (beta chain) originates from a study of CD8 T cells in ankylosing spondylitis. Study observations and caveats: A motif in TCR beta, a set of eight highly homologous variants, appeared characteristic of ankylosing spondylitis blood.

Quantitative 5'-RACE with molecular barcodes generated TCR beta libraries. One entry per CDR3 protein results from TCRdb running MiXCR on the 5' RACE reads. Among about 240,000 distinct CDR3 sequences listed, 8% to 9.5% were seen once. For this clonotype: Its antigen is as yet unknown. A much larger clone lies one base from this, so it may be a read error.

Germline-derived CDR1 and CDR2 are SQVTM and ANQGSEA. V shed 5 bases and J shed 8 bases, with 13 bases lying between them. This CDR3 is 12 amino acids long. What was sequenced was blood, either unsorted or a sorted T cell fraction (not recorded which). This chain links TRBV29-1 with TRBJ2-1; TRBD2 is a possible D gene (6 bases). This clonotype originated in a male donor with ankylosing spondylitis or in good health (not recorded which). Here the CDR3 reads CSVFGGIDEQFF. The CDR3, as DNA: TGCAGCGTTTTTGGAGGGATAGATGAGCAGTTCTTC.